This TCR beta chain was identified in a study of CD8 T cells in Susac syndrome. TEMRA cells were FACS-enriched and CD8+ and CD4+ T cells negatively isolated. CDR1 and CDR2 (germline): MGHRA, YSYEKL. The V gene end was trimmed by 2 bases and the J gene end by 6 bases; junction bases not matched to a gene: 5. This CDR3 has 15 residues. The RNA, 0.5 to 1 ug, was put through reverse transcription using random hexamers. Amplification of TCR beta CDR3 was carried out by immunoSEQ multiplex PCR, which covered 54 Vbeta and 13 Jbeta segments. One entry per CDR3 protein, called by TCRdb with MiXCR from the immunoSEQ multiplex PCR reads. The sample includes about 150,000 distinct CDR3 sequences, approximately 94% of them seen just once.

Sequencing was carried out using CD8+ T cells from PBMCs. The chain uses TRBV4-1 and TRBJ2-1; 9 bases are a match to TRBD1. This clonotype was obtained from a human donor with multiple sclerosis. Written as DNA, the CDR3 is TGCGCCAGCAGCCAAAGGTGGGACAGGGTCAATGAGCAGTTCTTC. Translated, it gives CASSQRWDRVNEQFF.